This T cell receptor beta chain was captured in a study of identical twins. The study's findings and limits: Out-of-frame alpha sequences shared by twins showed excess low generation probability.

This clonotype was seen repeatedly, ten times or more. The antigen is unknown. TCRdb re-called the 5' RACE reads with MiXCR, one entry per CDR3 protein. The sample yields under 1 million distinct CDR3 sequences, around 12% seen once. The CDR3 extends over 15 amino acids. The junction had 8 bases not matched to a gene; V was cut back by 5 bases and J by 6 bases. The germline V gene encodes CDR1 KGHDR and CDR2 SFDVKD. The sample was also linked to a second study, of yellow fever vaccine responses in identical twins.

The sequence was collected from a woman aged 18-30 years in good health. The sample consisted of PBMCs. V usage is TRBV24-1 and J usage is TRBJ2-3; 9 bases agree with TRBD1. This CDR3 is CATSGWTGARDTQYF. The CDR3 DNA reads TGTGCCACCAGTGGATGGACAGGGGCTCGGGATACGCAGTATTTT.